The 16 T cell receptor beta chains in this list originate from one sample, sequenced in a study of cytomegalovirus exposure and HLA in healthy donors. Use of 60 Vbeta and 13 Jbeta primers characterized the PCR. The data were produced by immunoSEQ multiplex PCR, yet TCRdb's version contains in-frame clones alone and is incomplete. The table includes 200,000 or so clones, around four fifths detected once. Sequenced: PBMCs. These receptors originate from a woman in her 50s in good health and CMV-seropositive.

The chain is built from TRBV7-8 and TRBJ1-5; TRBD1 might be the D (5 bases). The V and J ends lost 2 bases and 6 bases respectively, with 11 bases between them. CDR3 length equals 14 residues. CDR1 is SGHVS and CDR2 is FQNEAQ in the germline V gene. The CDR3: CASSLSDTGQPQHF. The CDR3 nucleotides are TGTGCCAGCAGCTTATCCGACACAGGTCAGCCCCAGCATTTT. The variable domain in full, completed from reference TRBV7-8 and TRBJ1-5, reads GAGVSQSPRYKVAKRGQDVALRCDPISGHVSLFWYQQALGQGPEFLTYFQNEAQLDKSGLPSDRFFAERPEGSVSTLKIQRTQQEDSAVYLCASSLSDTGQPQHFGDGTRLSIL.

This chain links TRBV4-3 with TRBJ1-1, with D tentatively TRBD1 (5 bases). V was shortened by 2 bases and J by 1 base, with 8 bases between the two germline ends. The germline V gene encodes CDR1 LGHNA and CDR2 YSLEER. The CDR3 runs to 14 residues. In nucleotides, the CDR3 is TGCGCCAGCAGCCAACAGGGTTCGAACACTGAAGCTTTCTTT. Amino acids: CASSQQGSNTEAFF.

Here the CDR3 DNA reads TGTGCCATCAGTGAGGGGCACGAGCAGTACTTC. Translation: CAISEGHEQYF. The chain joins TRBV10-3 to TRBJ2-7, with D unresolved. Trimming took 2 bases from V and 5 from J, leaving 4 bases between them. The CDR3 totals 11 residues. The germline V gene encodes CDR1 ENHRY and CDR2 SYGVKD.

The CDR3 DNA reads TGCGCCAGCAGCCAGTCTGCTAGCCGCTACAATGAGCAGTTCTTC. Translating gives CASSQSASRYNEQFF. V usage is TRBV4-3 and J usage is TRBJ2-1; possible D gene TRBD2, 5 bases. The V end lost 3 bases, the J end lost 3 bases, and 12 bases lay between the germline ends. Germline CDR1 reads LGHNA; CDR2 reads YSLEER. The CDR3 spans 15 residues.

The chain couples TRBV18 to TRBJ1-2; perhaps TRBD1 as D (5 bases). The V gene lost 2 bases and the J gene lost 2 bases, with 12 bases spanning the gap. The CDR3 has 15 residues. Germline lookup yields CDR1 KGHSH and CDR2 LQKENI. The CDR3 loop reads CASSPGVGVNYGYTF. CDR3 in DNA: TGTGCCAGCTCACCAGGCGTAGGGGTCAACTATGGCTACACCTTC.

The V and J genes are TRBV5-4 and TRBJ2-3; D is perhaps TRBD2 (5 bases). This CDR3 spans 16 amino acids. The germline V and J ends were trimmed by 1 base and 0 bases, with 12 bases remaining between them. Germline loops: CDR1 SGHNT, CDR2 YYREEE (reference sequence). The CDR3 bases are TGTGCCAGCAGCTTGAGGGCGGGCGGAAGCACAGATACGCAGTATTTT. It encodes CASSLRAGGSTDTQYF.

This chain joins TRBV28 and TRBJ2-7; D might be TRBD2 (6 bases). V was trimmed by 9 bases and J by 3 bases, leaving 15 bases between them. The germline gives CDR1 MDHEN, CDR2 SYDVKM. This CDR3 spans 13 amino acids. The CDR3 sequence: CARGGAKNYEQYF. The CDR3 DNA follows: TGTGCCAGAGGAGGGGCCAAAAACTACGAGCAGTACTTC. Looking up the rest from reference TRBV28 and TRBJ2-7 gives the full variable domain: DVKVTQSSRYLVKRTGEKVFLECVQDMDHENMFWYRQDPGLGLRLIYFSYDVKMKEKGDIPEGYSVSREKKERFSLILESASTNQTSMYLCARGGAKNYEQYFGPGTRLTVT.

CDR3 in amino acids: CASKAGGSYEQYF. As DNA, the CDR3 is TGTGCCAGCAAAGCGGGGGGTTCCTACGAGCAGTACTTC. This chain joins TRBV6-5 and TRBJ2-5; TRBD2 matches at 9 bases. The J call is uncertain, as TRBJ2-7 better fits the DNA end. The CDR3 runs to 13 residues. Germline V lookup: CDR1 MNHEY, CDR2 SVGAGI.

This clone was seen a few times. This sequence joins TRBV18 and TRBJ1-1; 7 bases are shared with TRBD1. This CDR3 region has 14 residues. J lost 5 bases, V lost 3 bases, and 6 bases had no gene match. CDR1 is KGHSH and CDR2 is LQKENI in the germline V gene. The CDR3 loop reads CASSPTNRGTEAFF. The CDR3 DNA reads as TGTGCCAGCTCACCGACTAACAGGGGTACTGAAGCTTTCTTT.

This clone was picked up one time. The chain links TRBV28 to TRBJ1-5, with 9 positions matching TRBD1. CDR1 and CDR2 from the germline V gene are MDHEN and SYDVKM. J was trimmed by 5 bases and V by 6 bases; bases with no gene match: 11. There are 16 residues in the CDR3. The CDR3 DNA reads TGTGCCAGCAGGGAAACAGGGGGCGCCCCCGATCAGCCCCAGCATTTT. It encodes CASRETGGAPDQPQHF.

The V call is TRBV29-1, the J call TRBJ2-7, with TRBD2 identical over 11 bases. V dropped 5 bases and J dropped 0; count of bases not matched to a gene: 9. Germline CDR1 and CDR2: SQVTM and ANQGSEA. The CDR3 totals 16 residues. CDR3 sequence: CSVSSGRDSSSYEQYF. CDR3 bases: TGCAGCGTTAGTAGCGGGAGGGATTCCTCCTCCTACGAGCAGTACTTC.

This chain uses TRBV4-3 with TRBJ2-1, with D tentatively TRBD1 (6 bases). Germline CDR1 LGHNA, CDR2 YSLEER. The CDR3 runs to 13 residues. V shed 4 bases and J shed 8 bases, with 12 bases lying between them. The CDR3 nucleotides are TGCGCCAGCAGCCTACAGGGTTCCGATGAGCAGTTCTTC. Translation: CASSLQGSDEQFF.

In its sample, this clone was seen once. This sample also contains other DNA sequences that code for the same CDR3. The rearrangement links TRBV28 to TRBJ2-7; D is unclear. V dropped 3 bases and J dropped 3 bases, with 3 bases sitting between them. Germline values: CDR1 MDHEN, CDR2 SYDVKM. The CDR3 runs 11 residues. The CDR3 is CASSLRYEQYF. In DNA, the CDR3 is TGTGCCAGCAGTTTGCGCTACGAGCAGTACTTC.

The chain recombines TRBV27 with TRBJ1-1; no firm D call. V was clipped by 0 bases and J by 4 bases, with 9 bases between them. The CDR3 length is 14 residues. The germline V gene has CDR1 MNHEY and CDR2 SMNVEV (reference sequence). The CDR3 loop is CASSLSFAGTEAFF. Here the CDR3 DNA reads TGTGCCAGCAGTTTATCGTTTGCAGGCACTGAAGCTTTCTTT.

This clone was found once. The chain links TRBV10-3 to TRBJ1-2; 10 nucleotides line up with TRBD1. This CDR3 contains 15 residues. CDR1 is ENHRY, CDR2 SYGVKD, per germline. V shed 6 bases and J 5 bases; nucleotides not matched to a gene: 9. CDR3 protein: CAIRGTGVGSYGYTF. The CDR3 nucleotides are TGTGCCATCAGGGGGACAGGGGTCGGATCATATGGCTACACCTTC.

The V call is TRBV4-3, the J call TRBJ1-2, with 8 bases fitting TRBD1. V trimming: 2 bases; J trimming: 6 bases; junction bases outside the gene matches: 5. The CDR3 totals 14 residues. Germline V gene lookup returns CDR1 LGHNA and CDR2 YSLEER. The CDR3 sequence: CASSQHNRGNGYTF. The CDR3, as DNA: TGCGCCAGCAGCCAACATAACAGGGGGAATGGCTACACCTTC.